The entry below gives a single T cell receptor (beta chain) sequence along with its context. Its antigen is currently unknown. Germline assignment: CDR1 KGHSH and CDR2 LQKENI. There are 15 residues in the CDR3. With V trimmed by 3 bases and J by 8 bases, 9 bases remained unmatched. At the Johns Hopkins FTIC core, DNA taken from cultured CD4+ T cells was sequenced by way of the Oncomine TCR Beta short-read assay. TCRdb called the PCR reads again in MiXCR, with one record for every CDR3 protein. This sample has some 22,000 distinct CDR3 sequences, with roughly 53% found just once. Described treatment: approximately nine-day PBMC culture with coronavirus spike peptide pools or control peptides (ViraFEST assay). The data derive from a study of vaccination and CD4 T cells after COVID-19.

The TCR comes from a human donor who had recovered from COVID-19. The sequenced sample consisted of CD4+ T cells from blood, cultured in vitro. The chain combines TRBV18 with TRBJ1-2; the match to TRBD1 covers 10 bases. The CDR3 nucleotides are TGTGCCAGCTCACCCCCGTGGGGACAGGGGACCGGCTACACCTTC. Encoded protein: CASSPPWGQGTGYTF.